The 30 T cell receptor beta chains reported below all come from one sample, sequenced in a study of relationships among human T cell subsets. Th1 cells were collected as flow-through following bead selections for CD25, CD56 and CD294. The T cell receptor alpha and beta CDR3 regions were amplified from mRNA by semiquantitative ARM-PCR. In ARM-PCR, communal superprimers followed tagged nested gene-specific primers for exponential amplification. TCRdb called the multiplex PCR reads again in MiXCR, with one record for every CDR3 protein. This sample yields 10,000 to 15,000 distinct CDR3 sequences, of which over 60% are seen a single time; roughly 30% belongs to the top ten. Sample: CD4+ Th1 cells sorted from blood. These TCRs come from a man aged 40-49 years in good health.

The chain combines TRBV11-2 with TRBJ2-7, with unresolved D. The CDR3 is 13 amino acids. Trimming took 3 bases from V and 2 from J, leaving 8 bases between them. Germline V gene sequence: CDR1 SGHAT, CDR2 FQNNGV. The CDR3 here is CASSFSRTYEQYF. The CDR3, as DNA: TGTGCCAGCAGCTTTAGTCGGACCTACGAGCAGTACTTC.

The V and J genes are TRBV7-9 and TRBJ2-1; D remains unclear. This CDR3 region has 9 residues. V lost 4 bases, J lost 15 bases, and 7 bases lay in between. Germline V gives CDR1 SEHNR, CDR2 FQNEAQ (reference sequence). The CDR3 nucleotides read TGTGCCAGCAGCTCCCCTTGGTTCTTC. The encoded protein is CASSSPWFF.

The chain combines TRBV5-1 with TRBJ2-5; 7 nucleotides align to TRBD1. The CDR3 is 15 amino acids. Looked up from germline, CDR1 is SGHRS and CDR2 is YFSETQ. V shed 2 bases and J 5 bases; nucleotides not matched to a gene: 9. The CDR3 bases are TGCGCCAGCAGCTTACAGGGGACACGGCCCGAGACCCAGTACTTC. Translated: CASSLQGTRPETQYF.

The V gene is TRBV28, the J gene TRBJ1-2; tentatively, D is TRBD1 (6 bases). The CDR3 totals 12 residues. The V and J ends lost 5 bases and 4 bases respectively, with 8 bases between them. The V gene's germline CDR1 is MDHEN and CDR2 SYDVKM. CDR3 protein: CASSEQGYGYTF. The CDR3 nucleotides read TGTGCCAGCAGTGAACAGGGCTATGGCTACACCTTC.

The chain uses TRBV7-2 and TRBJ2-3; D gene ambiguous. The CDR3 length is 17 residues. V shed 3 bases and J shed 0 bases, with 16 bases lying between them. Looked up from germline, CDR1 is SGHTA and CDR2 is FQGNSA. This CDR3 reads CASSFPTTATSTDTQYF. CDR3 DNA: TGTGCCAGCAGCTTCCCTACAACCGCTACTAGCACAGATACGCAGTATTTT.

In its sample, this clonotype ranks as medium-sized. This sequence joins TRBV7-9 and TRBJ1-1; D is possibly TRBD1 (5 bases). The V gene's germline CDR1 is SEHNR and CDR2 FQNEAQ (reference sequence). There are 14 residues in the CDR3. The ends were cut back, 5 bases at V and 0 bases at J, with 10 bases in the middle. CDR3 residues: CASSKGRLNTEAFF. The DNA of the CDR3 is TGTGCCAGCAGCAAGGGACGGCTGAACACTGAAGCTTTCTTT.

The CDR3: CASSLVRGLNTEAFF. As DNA, the CDR3 is TGTGCCAGCAGTTTAGTCCGGGGTTTGAACACTGAAGCTTTCTTT. V is TRBV28 and J is TRBJ1-1; D unresolved. V lost 2 bases to trimming and J lost 0 bases, with 10 bases between them. There are 15 residues in the CDR3. From germline, CDR1 is MDHEN and CDR2 SYDVKM. The full variable domain, rest sourced from reference TRBV28 and TRBJ1-1, is DVKVTQSSRYLVKRTGEKVFLECVQDMDHENMFWYRQDPGLGLRLIYFSYDVKMKEKGDIPEGYSVSREKKERFSLILESASTNQTSMYLCASSLVRGLNTEAFFGQGTRLTVV.

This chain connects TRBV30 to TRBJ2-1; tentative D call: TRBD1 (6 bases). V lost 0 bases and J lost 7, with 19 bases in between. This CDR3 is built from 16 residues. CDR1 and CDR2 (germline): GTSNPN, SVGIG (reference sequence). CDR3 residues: CAWSVLQGRLGNEQFF. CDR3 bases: TGTGCCTGGAGTGTACTCCAGGGGCGCCTAGGGAATGAGCAGTTCTTC.

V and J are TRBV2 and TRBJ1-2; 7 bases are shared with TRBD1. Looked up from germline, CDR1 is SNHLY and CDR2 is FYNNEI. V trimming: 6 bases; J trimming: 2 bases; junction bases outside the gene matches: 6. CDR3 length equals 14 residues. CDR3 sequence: CASRGDRTNYGYTF. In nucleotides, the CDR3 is TGTGCCAGCAGGGGGGACAGAACCAACTATGGCTACACCTTC.

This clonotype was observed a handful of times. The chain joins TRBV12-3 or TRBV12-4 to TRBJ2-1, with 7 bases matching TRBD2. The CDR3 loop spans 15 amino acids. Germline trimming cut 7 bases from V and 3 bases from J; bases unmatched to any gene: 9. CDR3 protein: CASTLGGLIYNEQFF. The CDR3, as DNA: TGTGCCAGCACCCTCGGGGGGTTGATCTACAATGAGCAGTTCTTC.

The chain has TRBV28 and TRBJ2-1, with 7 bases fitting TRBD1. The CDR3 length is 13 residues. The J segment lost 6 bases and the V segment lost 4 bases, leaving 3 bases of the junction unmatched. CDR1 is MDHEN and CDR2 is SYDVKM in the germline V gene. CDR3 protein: CASSSGQRNEQFF. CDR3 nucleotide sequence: TGTGCCAGCAGTTCGGGACAGCGCAATGAGCAGTTCTTC.

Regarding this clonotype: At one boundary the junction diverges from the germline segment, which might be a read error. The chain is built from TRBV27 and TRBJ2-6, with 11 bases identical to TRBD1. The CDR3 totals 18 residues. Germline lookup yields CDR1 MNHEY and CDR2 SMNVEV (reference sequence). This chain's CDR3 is CASSPRGTGGSGANVLTF. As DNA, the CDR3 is TGCGCCAGCAGTCCCCGGGGGACAGGGGGTTCTGGGGCCAACGTCCTGACTTTC.

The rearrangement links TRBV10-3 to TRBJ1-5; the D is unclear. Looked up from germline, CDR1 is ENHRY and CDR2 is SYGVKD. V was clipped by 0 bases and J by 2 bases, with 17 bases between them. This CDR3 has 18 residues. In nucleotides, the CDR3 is TGTGCCATCAGTGAGTCGTTTTCGGGTATTCCGCGCAATCAGCCCCAGCATTTT. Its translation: CAISESFSGIPRNQPQHF.

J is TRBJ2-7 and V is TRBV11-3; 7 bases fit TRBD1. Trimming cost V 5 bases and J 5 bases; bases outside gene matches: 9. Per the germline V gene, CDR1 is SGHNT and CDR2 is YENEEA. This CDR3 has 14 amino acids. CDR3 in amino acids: CASSLTTGTDEQYF. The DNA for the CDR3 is TGTGCCAGCAGCCTTACTACGGGGACAGACGAGCAGTACTTC.

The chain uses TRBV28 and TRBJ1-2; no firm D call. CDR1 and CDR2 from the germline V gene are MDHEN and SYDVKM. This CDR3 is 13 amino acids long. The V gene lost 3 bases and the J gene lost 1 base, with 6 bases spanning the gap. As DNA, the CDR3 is TGTGCCAGCAGTTTGCGGGATAACTATGGCTACACCTTC. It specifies CASSLRDNYGYTF.

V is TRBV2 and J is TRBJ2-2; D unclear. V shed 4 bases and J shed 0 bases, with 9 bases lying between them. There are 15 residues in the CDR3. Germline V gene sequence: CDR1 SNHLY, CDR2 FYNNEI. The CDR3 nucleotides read TGTGCCAGCAGTGTTTCGGCCGCGAACACCGGGGAGCTGTTTTTT. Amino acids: CASSVSAANTGELFF.

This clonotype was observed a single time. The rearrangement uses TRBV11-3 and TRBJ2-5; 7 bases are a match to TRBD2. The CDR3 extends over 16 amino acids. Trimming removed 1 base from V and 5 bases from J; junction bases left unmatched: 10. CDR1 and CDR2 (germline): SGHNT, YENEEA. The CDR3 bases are TGTGCCAGCAGCTTAGGATTCCGCGGGGGTGTCGAGACCCAGTACTTC. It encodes CASSLGFRGGVETQYF.

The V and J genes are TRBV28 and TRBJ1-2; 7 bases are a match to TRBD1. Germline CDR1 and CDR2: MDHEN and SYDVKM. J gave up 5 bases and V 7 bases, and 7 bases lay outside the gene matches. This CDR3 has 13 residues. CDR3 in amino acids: CASNRGDGYGYTF. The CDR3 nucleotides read TGTGCCAGCAACAGGGGAGATGGGTATGGCTACACCTTC.

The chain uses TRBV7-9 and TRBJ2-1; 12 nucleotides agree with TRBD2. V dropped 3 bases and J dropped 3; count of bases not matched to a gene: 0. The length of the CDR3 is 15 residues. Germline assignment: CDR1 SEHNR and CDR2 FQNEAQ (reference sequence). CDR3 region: CASSLTSGGYNEQFF. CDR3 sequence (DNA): TGTGCCAGCAGCTTGACTAGCGGGGGCTACAATGAGCAGTTCTTC.

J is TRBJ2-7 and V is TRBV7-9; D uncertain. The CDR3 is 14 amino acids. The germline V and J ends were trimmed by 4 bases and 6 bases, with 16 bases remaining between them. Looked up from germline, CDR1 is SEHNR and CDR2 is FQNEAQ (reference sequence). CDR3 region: CASSSSNRVGEQYF. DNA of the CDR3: TGTGCCAGCAGCTCCTCTAATAGGGTGGGCGAGCAGTACTTC.

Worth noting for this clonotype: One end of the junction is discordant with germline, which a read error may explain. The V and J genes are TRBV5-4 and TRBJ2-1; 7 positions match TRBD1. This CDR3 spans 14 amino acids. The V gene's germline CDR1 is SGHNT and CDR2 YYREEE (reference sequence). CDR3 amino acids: CASSFPGQRNEQFF. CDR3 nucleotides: TGCGCCAGCAGCTTTCCGGGACAGCGCAATGAGCAGTTCTTC. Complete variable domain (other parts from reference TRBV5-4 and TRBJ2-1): ETGVTQSPTHLIKTRGQQVTLRCSSQSGHNTVSWYQQALGQGPQFIFQYYREEENGRGNFPPRFSGLQFPNYSSELNVNALELDDSALYLCASSFPGQRNEQFFGPGTRLTVL.

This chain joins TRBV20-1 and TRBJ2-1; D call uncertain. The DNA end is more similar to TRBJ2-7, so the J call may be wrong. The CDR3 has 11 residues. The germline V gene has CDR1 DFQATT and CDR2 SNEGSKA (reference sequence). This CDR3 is CSAYGSHEQYF. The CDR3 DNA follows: TGCAGTGCCTATGGGTCACACGAGCAGTACTTC.

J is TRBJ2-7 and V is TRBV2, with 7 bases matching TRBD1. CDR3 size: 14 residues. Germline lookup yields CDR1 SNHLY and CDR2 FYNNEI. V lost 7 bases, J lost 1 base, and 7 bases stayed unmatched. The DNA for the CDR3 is TGTGCCAGCATCCCAGGGGGACAGTCCTACGAGCAGTACTTC. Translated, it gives CASIPGGQSYEQYF.

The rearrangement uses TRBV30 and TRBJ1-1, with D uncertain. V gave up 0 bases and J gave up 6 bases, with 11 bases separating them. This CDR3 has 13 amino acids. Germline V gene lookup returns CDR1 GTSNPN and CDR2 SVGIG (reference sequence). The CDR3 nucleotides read TGTGCCTGGAGTGTACGGGCAAATGCTGAAGCTTTCTTT. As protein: CAWSVRANAEAFF.

CDR3 DNA sequence: TGTGCCAGCAGTAAAGGACCGGCGAATACGCAGTATTTT. Translating gives CASSKGPANTQYF. V is TRBV6-5 and J is TRBJ2-3; D ambiguous. Per germline, CDR1 MNHEY and CDR2 SVGAGI. Trimming removed 5 bases at V and 7 bases at J, with 13 bases between. The CDR3 length is 13 residues.

As DNA, the CDR3 is TGTGCCAGCCGGACAGCTACTACTAACTATGGCTACACCTTC. Translating gives CASRTATTNYGYTF. The genes are TRBV19 and TRBJ1-2, with D possibly being TRBD1 (6 bases). The CDR3 extends over 14 amino acids. V was clipped by 9 bases and J by 0 bases, with 14 bases between them. Per the germline V gene, CDR1 is LNHDA and CDR2 is SQIVND (reference sequence).

CDR3 in amino acids: CSAVPGLAHETQYF. The DNA of the CDR3 is TGCAGTGCTGTTCCGGGACTAGCGCACGAGACCCAGTACTTC. The V gene is TRBV20-1, the J gene TRBJ2-5; 10 bases match TRBD2. After removal of 5 bases from V and 5 bases from J, the junction contained 8 bases not matched to a gene. The CDR3 totals 14 residues. The germline V gene encodes CDR1 DFQATT and CDR2 SNEGSKA (reference sequence).

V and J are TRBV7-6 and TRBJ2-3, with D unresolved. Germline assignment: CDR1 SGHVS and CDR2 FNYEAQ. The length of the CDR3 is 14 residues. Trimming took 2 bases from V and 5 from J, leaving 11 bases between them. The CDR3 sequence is CASSLSLVVDTQYF. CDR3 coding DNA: TGTGCCAGCAGCTTATCGCTAGTAGTAGATACGCAGTATTTT. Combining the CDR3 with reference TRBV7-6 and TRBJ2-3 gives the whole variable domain GAGVSQSPRYKVTKRGQDVALRCDPISGHVSLYWYRQALGQGPEFLTYFNYEAQQDKSGLPNDRFSAERPEGSISTLTIQRTEQRDSAMYRCASSLSLVVDTQYFGPGTRLTVL.

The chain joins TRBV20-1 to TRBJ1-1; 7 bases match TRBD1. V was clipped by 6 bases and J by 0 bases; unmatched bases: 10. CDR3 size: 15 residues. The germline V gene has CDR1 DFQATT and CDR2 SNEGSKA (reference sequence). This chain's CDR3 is CSAHLTGNMNTEAFF. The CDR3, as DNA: TGCAGTGCCCACCTGACAGGGAACATGAACACTGAAGCTTTCTTT.

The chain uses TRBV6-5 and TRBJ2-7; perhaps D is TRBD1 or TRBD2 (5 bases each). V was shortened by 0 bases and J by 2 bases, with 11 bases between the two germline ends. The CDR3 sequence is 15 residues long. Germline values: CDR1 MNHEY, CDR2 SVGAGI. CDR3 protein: CASSYSRDRAYEQYF. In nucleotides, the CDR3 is TGTGCCAGCAGTTACTCGAGGGACCGAGCCTACGAGCAGTACTTC.